This TCR beta chain appears in the sequencing data of a study of blood T cell repertoires in COVID-19. On the study more broadly: Samples of COVID-19 (acute and convalescent) were obtained from the United States, Italy and Spain. T cells, B-cell-depleted T cells, or PBMCs supplied cDNA or gDNA.

Seattle researchers signed up patients amid active infection and tracked them longitudinally. As processed by the authors: Cell counts per sample came from amplifying reference gene primers. Profiling relied on immunoSEQ multiplex PCR, and the TCRdb table lists in-frame clones only, not all of them. For V, J and clone size, that table is used; D and trimming come from the DNA. The sample consists of tens of thousands of clones, over 80% of them appearing once. The V gene's germline CDR1 is SQVTM and CDR2 ANQGSEA. The junction had 8 bases not matched to a gene; V was cut back by 4 bases and J by 8 bases. The CDR3 spans 15 residues.

The rearrangement joins TRBV29-1 to TRBJ2-1, with 13 bases that match TRBD2. This receptor was obtained from a man between 35 and 55 years old with COVID-19, enrolled during active disease. Sequencing was performed on peripheral blood. CDR3 DNA sequence: TGCAGCGTTGGCCTACTAGCGGGAGGGCGGGATGAGCAGTTCTTC. It translates to CSVGLLAGGRDEQFF.